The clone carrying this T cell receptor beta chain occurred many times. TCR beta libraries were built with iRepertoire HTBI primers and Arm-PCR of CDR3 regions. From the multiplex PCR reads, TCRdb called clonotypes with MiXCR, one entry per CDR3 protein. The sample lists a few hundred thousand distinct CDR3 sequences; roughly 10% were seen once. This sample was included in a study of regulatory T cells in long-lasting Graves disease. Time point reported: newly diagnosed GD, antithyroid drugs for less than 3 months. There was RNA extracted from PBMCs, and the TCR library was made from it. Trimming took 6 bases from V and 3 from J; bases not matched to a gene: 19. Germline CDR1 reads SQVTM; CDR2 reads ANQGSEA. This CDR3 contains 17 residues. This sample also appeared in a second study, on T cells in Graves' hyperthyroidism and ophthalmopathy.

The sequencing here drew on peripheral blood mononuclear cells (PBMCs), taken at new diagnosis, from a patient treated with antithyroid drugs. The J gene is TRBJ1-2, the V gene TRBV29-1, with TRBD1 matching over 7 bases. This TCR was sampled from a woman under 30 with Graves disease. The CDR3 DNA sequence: TGCAGCGTCGACAGGGTCGCCACCTACACCACCCACTATGGCTACACCTTC. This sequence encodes CSVDRVATYTTHYGYTF.